Listed here are 15 T cell receptor beta chains from one sample, sequenced in a study of blood T cell repertoires in COVID-19. Libraries were prepared by immunoSEQ multiplex PCR; TCRdb keeps only in-frame clonotypes and omits some of them. Of about 220,000 clones listed, approximately 80% are singletons. Sequences were obtained from PBMCs or T cells enriched from blood (not recorded which). The receptors stem from a woman aged 55-70 years who had recovered from COVID-19.

This chain joins TRBV6-6 and TRBJ1-1; the D is unclear. The CDR3 spans 12 residues. Per the germline V gene, CDR1 is MNHNY and CDR2 is SVGAGI (reference sequence). V gave up 6 bases and J gave up 6 bases, with 11 bases separating them. The DNA of the CDR3 is TGTGCCAGCAGCCCGGGAACCGCTGAAGCTTTCTTT. The encoded protein is CASSPGTAEAFF.

The chain links TRBV11-1 to TRBJ1-1; D ambiguous. The CDR3 consists of 14 residues. Trimming removed 5 bases from V and 3 bases from J, with 13 bases in between. From germline, CDR1 is SGHAT and CDR2 FQDESV (reference sequence). CDR3 sequence (DNA): TGTGCCAGCAGCATAATCCCCTACGACACTGAAGCTTTCTTT. This encodes CASSIIPYDTEAFF.

The chain couples TRBV5-1 to TRBJ2-2; 16 bases agree with TRBD2. CDR1 and CDR2 (germline): SGHRS, YFSETQ. After removal of 4 bases from V and 5 bases from J, the junction contained 8 bases not matched to a gene. There are 18 residues in the CDR3. The CDR3 DNA follows: TGCGCCAGCAGCCGTCCGGGACTAGCGGGAGGGCGGACCGGGGAGCTGTTTTTT. This codes for CASSRPGLAGGRTGELFF.

The chain employs TRBV10-3 and TRBJ2-5; 7 positions match TRBD2. The CDR3 covers 16 residues. Germline assignment: CDR1 ENHRY and CDR2 SYGVKD. After removal of 4 bases from V and 2 bases from J, the junction contained 10 bases not matched to a gene. This chain's CDR3 is CAISGRGLAEQETQYF. In nucleotides, the CDR3 is TGTGCCATCAGTGGAAGGGGTCTAGCGGAACAAGAGACCCAGTACTTC.

For this clone: The same CDR3 is also encoded by other DNA sequences in this sample. The genes are TRBV18 and TRBJ2-1; no reliable D call. The CDR3 has 13 amino acids. The ends were cut back, 3 bases at V and 5 bases at J, with 8 bases in the middle. Germline V gene sequence: CDR1 KGHSH, CDR2 LQKENI. CDR3 nucleotides: TGTGCCAGCTCACCGTCTCGAGACAATGAGCAGTTCTTC. It yields the protein CASSPSRDNEQFF.

V is TRBV6-5 and J is TRBJ2-7, with TRBD2 identical over 7 bases. CDR1 and CDR2 (germline): MNHEY, SVGAGI. The CDR3 is 14 residues long. The junction had 8 bases not matched to a gene; V was cut back by 7 bases and J by 2 bases. Here the CDR3 reads CASTSGTATYEQYF. CDR3 DNA: TGTGCCAGCACCAGCGGGACGGCGACCTACGAGCAGTACTTC.

The rearrangement uses TRBV29-1 and TRBJ2-1; D not resolved. Germline loops: CDR1 SQVTM, CDR2 ANQGSEA. The CDR3 is made up of 15 amino acids. V dropped 7 bases and J dropped 10 bases, with 26 bases sitting between them. CDR3 bases: TGCAGCGCCCGAGGTGGTGACTCCTCAATTTTCGAGCAGTTCTTC. It encodes CSARGGDSSIFEQFF.

The chain couples TRBV5-4 to TRBJ2-3; no clear D. This CDR3 comprises 11 residues. Trimming stripped 3 bases from V and 6 bases from J, with 5 bases between. Germline loops: CDR1 SGHNT, CDR2 YYREEE (reference sequence). The CDR3: CASSSDDTQYF. CDR3 in DNA: TGTGCCAGCAGCTCAGATGATACGCAGTATTTT.

CDR3 region: CASSRPGLEAFF. Written as DNA, the CDR3 is TGTGCCAGCAGCCGACCGGGACTAGAAGCTTTCTTT. J is TRBJ1-1 and V is TRBV5-6, with D perhaps TRBD1 (5 bases). Germline V gene sequence: CDR1 SGHDT, CDR2 YYEEEE. Trimming removed 4 bases at V and 8 bases at J, with 12 bases between. CDR3 size: 12 residues.

This chain uses TRBV19 with TRBJ1-4; 8 nucleotides align to TRBD1. The germline V gene encodes CDR1 LNHDA and CDR2 SQIVND (reference sequence). J lost 10 bases, V lost 5 bases, and 15 bases had no gene match. The CDR3 contains 16 residues. The CDR3 protein is CASSVTLGQGGRKLFF. The CDR3 DNA follows: TGTGCCAGTAGTGTCACCCTTGGACAGGGAGGGCGAAAACTGTTTTTT. The complete variable domain, with remaining parts taken from reference TRBV19 and TRBJ1-4, reads DGGITQSPKYLFRKEGQNVTLSCEQNLNHDAMYWYRQDPGQGLRLIYYSQIVNDFQKGDIAEGYSVSREKKESFPLTVTSAQKNPTAFYLCASSVTLGQGGRKLFFGSGTQLSVL.

V and J are TRBV6-6 and TRBJ2-2; 9 bases agree with TRBD1. Germline V gene lookup returns CDR1 MNHNY and CDR2 SVGAGI (reference sequence). This CDR3 has 15 residues. Losses at the gene ends were 5 bases for V and 4 bases for J; bases not matched to a gene: 5. The CDR3 nucleotides read TGTGCCAGCAGTCAGTTGACAGGGGGCACCGGGGAGCTGTTTTTT. This encodes CASSQLTGGTGELFF.

V gene TRBV7-9 combines with J gene TRBJ2-5; maybe TRBD1 (5 bases). V was clipped by 0 bases and J by 5 bases, with 13 bases between them. This CDR3 contains 15 residues. CDR1 and CDR2 (germline): SEHNR, FQNEAQ (reference sequence). CDR3 DNA sequence: TGTGCCAGCAGCTTAGCGCTTCAGGGCCGGGAGACCCAGTACTTC. It encodes CASSLALQGRETQYF. The full variable domain, its missing parts supplied by reference TRBV7-9 and TRBJ2-5, is DTGVSQNPRHKITKRGQNVTFRCDPISEHNRLYWYRQTLGQGPEFLTYFQNEAQLEKSRLLSDRFSAERPKGSFSTLEIQRTEQGDSAMYLCASSLALQGRETQYFGPGTRLLVL.

The CDR3 loop reads CASSPDRFTEAFF. The CDR3 bases are TGTGCCAGCAGTCCGGACAGGTTCACTGAAGCTTTCTTT. This chain links TRBV2 with TRBJ1-1; 7 bases match TRBD1. There are 13 residues in the CDR3. Germline lookup yields CDR1 SNHLY and CDR2 FYNNEI. J lost 4 bases, V lost 5 bases, and 4 bases had no gene match.

The chain joins TRBV6-5 to TRBJ1-4; 7 bases fit TRBD1. This CDR3 spans 14 amino acids. Trimming took 7 bases from V and 8 from J; bases not matched to a gene: 10. Germline CDR1 reads MNHEY; CDR2 reads SVGAGI. CDR3 coding DNA: TGTGCCAGCACCCTAGGGGCAGGGGGGGAAAAACTGTTTTTT. Translated, it gives CASTLGAGGEKLFF.

The J gene is TRBJ2-2, the V gene TRBV19; D not resolved. The CDR3 totals 14 residues. The V gene lost 3 bases and the J gene lost 1 base, with 6 bases spanning the gap. Germline values: CDR1 LNHDA, CDR2 SQIVND (reference sequence). CDR3 in amino acids: CASSIQENTGELFF. The CDR3 bases are TGTGCCAGTAGTATTCAGGAGAACACCGGGGAGCTGTTTTTT.